This is a list of T cell receptor beta chains from one sample in a study of spatial heterogeneity in lung cancer. MiXCR, applied by TCRdb to the 5' RACE reads, yields one record per CDR3 protein. The sample records under 100,000 distinct CDR3 sequences, under 9% being singletons. This material consisted of PBMCs, taken at surgery. These receptors were taken from a male donor with early-stage non-small cell lung cancer. Each CDR3 is given with its conserved first and last residue. A D gene is named only where the DNA matches it firmly. The listing skips clone size in some rows; elsewhere it reads once, few, many or a size class.

j_call: TRBJ2-5; clone_size: .; v_call: TRBV2; d_call: .; cdr3_nt: TGTGCCAGCACCGCGGGACGTACCCAAGAGACCCAGTACTTC; cdr3_aa: CASTAGRTQETQYF
j_call: TRBJ2-3; clone_size: .; v_call: TRBV7-2; d_call: .; cdr3_nt: TGTGCCAGCAGCCGGCAGGGAGTGAGCACAGATACGCAGTATTTT; cdr3_aa: CASSRQGVSTDTQYF
j_call: TRBJ2-5; clone_size: many; v_call: TRBV5-4; d_call: .; cdr3_nt: TGTGCCACCTCCGCCGTGGGGGGGACCCAGTACTTC; cdr3_aa: CATSAVGGTQYF
j_call: TRBJ1-5; clone_size: .; v_call: TRBV4-2; d_call: TRBD1; cdr3_nt: TGTGCCAGCAGCCAAGATCCCGGACAGGGGATGAATCAGCCCCAGCATTTT; cdr3_aa: CASSQDPGQGMNQPQHF
j_call: TRBJ2-1; clone_size: .; v_call: TRBV4-2; d_call: .; cdr3_nt: TGTGCCAGCAGCCAAGCTCTTCCGACCTACAATGAGCAGTTCTTC; cdr3_aa: CASSQALPTYNEQFF
j_call: TRBJ2-7; clone_size: many; v_call: TRBV10-3; d_call: .; cdr3_nt: TGTGCCATCAGTGCAAGACAGGTCGCGGTCTACGAGCAGTACTTC; cdr3_aa: CAISARQVAVYEQYF
j_call: TRBJ2-7; clone_size: .; v_call: TRBV2; d_call: .; cdr3_nt: TGTGCCAGCGCCTCCGGGCCAAATGAGGGCGAGCAGTACTTC; cdr3_aa: CASASGPNEGEQYF
j_call: TRBJ2-1; clone_size: few; v_call: TRBV20-1; d_call: TRBD2; cdr3_nt: TGCAGTGCTAGAGACTCGGAAGGGACTAGCGGGAGGGGCTACAATGAGCAGTTCTTC; cdr3_aa: CSARDSEGTSGRGYNEQFF
j_call: TRBJ1-6; clone_size: .; v_call: TRBV5-5; d_call: .; cdr3_nt: TGTGCCAGCAGCCCCTCGTCTGGATTCTATAATTCACCCCTCCACTTT; cdr3_aa: CASSPSSGFYNSPLHF
j_call: TRBJ2-2; clone_size: .; v_call: TRBV20-1; d_call: .; cdr3_nt: TGCAGTGCTAAAATTCTAGGGAACACCGGGGAGCTGTTTTTT; cdr3_aa: CSAKILGNTGELFF
j_call: TRBJ1-2; clone_size: few; v_call: TRBV10-3; d_call: TRBD1; cdr3_nt: TGTGCCATCAGTGAAGGGACAGGGGATGGCTACACCTTC; cdr3_aa: CAISEGTGDGYTF
j_call: TRBJ2-7; clone_size: few; v_call: TRBV20-1; d_call: .; cdr3_nt: TGCAGTGCTAGAGATAGGAGTACTAGCCCCTTCGTCGTGTCGTACTTC; cdr3_aa: CSARDRSTSPFVVSYF
j_call: TRBJ2-7; clone_size: few; v_call: TRBV9; d_call: .; cdr3_nt: TGTGCCAGCAGCGTAGACCCGGGGGCCGCCTACGAGCAGTACTTC; cdr3_aa: CASSVDPGAAYEQYF
j_call: TRBJ1-1; clone_size: .; v_call: TRBV12-3/TRBV12-4; d_call: .; cdr3_nt: TGTGCCAGCAGCAACAGGAATAGGGCGGACACTGAAGCTTTCTTT; cdr3_aa: CASSNRNRADTEAFF
j_call: TRBJ1-2; clone_size: many; v_call: TRBV10-3; d_call: TRBD1; cdr3_nt: TGTGCCATCAGTTCTAGGCTAGAAGACAGGGGAGGAAACTATGGCTACACCTTC; cdr3_aa: CAISSRLEDRGGNYGYTF